This is a list of T cell receptor beta chains from one sample in a study of shared clonotypes between healthy human individuals. Profiling relied on immunoSEQ multiplex PCR, and the TCRdb table lists in-frame clones only, not all of them. This table holds under 2,500,000 clones, approximately 94% found once. Material for sequencing was naive CD4+ T cells sorted from blood. Receptor source: a man aged 18 to 29 in good health. Each CDR3 is given with its conserved first and last residue. Fields, in order: V gene, D gene, J gene, clone size, CDR3 DNA, CDR3 protein. D genes are given only for firm matches. Clone size is given for some rows only: seen once, a few or many times, or a class if the clone is expanded.

v_gene: TRBV11-2
d_gene: -
j_gene: TRBJ2-2
abundance: -
CDR3nt: TGTGCCAGCAGCTTCCTTAAGAGTCCCGGGGAGCTGTTTTTT
CDR3aa: CASSFLKSPGELFF

v_gene: TRBV2
d_gene: -
j_gene: TRBJ1-2
abundance: -
CDR3nt: TGTGCCAGCAGTGATGGGGCGGGGTGGGGCTACACCTTC
CDR3aa: CASSDGAGWGYTF

v_gene: TRBV7-3
d_gene: -
j_gene: TRBJ2-1
abundance: -
CDR3nt: TGTGCCAGCAGTGCGGACGCCCCGTTCAATGAGCAGTTCTTC
CDR3aa: CASSADAPFNEQFF

v_gene: TRBV9
d_gene: -
j_gene: TRBJ2-1
abundance: -
CDR3nt: TGTGCCAGCAGCGTAGGGTCGGGCAACTACAATGAGCAGTTCTTC
CDR3aa: CASSVGSGNYNEQFF

v_gene: TRBV18
d_gene: -
j_gene: TRBJ1-5
abundance: -
CDR3nt: TGTGCCAGCTCCCCCGGTTCTCAGCCCCAGCATTTT
CDR3aa: CASSPGSQPQHF

v_gene: TRBV27
d_gene: TRBD1
j_gene: TRBJ1-6
abundance: -
CDR3nt: TGTGCCAGCAGTTCAGCTGGGACAGGGGGGCCCAGAACGAATTCACCCCTCCACTTT
CDR3aa: CASSSAGTGGPRTNSPLHF

v_gene: TRBV19
d_gene: -
j_gene: TRBJ2-7
abundance: -
CDR3nt: TGTGCCAGTAGTACCTCACCCCCCTACGAGCAGTACTTC
CDR3aa: CASSTSPPYEQYF

v_gene: TRBV5-1
d_gene: -
j_gene: TRBJ1-2
abundance: -
CDR3nt: TGCGCCAGCAGCGTTGGGACGGACCAAAACTATGGCTACACCTTC
CDR3aa: CASSVGTDQNYGYTF

v_gene: TRBV6-5
d_gene: -
j_gene: TRBJ2-7
abundance: -
CDR3nt: TGTGCCAGCAGTGTCGAGACGGGATCCTACGAGCAGTACTTC
CDR3aa: CASSVETGSYEQYF

v_gene: TRBV5-1
d_gene: -
j_gene: TRBJ1-2
abundance: -
CDR3nt: TGCGCCAGCAGCTTGGACGGGAACTATGGCTACACCTTC
CDR3aa: CASSLDGNYGYTF

v_gene: TRBV19
d_gene: -
j_gene: TRBJ1-5
abundance: few
CDR3nt: TGTGCCAGTAGAAGACAGGTATCTAGCAATCAGCCCCAGCATTTT
CDR3aa: CASRRQVSSNQPQHF

v_gene: TRBV7-6
d_gene: TRBD2
j_gene: TRBJ2-7
abundance: -
CDR3nt: TGTGCCAGCAGCTCGGGGGAGGGGATCTCTAGCGGGAGGAATAAGTACTTC
CDR3aa: CASSSGEGISSGRNKYF

v_gene: TRBV6-6
d_gene: -
j_gene: TRBJ1-2
abundance: -
CDR3nt: TGTGCCAGCAGTTACTACGGCGAGGGGTATGGCTACACCTTC
CDR3aa: CASSYYGEGYGYTF

v_gene: TRBV28
d_gene: -
j_gene: TRBJ1-2
abundance: -
CDR3nt: TGTGCCAGCAGTTTAGGGCAGGGGTTCCGTGGCTACACCTTC
CDR3aa: CASSLGQGFRGYTF

v_gene: TRBV27
d_gene: -
j_gene: TRBJ2-3
abundance: -
CDR3nt: TGTGCCAGCAGTTTATGGACCACAGATACGCAGTATTTT
CDR3aa: CASSLWTTDTQYF

v_gene: TRBV10-2
d_gene: -
j_gene: TRBJ2-2
abundance: -
CDR3nt: TGCGCCAGCAGTGTGGTTGAGAACACCGGGGAGCTGTTTTTT
CDR3aa: CASSVVENTGELFF

v_gene: TRBV2
d_gene: TRBD1
j_gene: TRBJ1-2
abundance: -
CDR3nt: TGTGCCAGCCGAAGGACAGGGGGAGAAGGCTACACCTTC
CDR3aa: CASRRTGGEGYTF

v_gene: TRBV19
d_gene: -
j_gene: TRBJ2-7
abundance: -
CDR3nt: TGTGCCAGTTCTCGGACTACTTCCTACGAGCAGTACTTC
CDR3aa: CASSRTTSYEQYF

v_gene: TRBV10-2
d_gene: -
j_gene: TRBJ2-7
abundance: -
CDR3nt: TGCGCCAGCAGACCCACGGGGACCCTAACATCCGAGCAGTACTTC
CDR3aa: CASRPTGTLTSEQYF

v_gene: TRBV7-3
d_gene: -
j_gene: TRBJ1-1
abundance: -
CDR3nt: TGTGCCAGCAGCGTTACAGGGCCGAACACTGAAGCTTTCTTT
CDR3aa: CASSVTGPNTEAFF

v_gene: TRBV11-2
d_gene: -
j_gene: TRBJ2-3
abundance: -
CDR3nt: TGTGCCAGCAGCTTAAGTTCGGCTAGCACAGATACGCAGTATTTT
CDR3aa: CASSLSSASTDTQYF

v_gene: TRBV9
d_gene: TRBD1
j_gene: TRBJ2-7
abundance: -
CDR3nt: TGTGCCAGCAGCCCCTGGGGAGACAGGGCCTACGAGCAGTACTTC
CDR3aa: CASSPWGDRAYEQYF

v_gene: TRBV5-1
d_gene: TRBD1
j_gene: TRBJ1-4
abundance: -
CDR3nt: TGCGCCAGCAGCTTGGACGTTACTAGGACAGGTCTTCCTGAAAAACTGTTTTTT
CDR3aa: CASSLDVTRTGLPEKLFF

v_gene: TRBV6-1
d_gene: -
j_gene: TRBJ1-3
abundance: -
CDR3nt: TGTGCCAGCAGTGAAGTAGGCGCGTTCCCCTCTGGAAACACCATATATTTT
CDR3aa: CASSEVGAFPSGNTIYF

v_gene: TRBV9
d_gene: -
j_gene: TRBJ2-3
abundance: once
CDR3nt: TGTGCCAGCAGCGTAAGGGGAGCTAGCACAGATACGCAGTATTTT
CDR3aa: CASSVRGASTDTQYF